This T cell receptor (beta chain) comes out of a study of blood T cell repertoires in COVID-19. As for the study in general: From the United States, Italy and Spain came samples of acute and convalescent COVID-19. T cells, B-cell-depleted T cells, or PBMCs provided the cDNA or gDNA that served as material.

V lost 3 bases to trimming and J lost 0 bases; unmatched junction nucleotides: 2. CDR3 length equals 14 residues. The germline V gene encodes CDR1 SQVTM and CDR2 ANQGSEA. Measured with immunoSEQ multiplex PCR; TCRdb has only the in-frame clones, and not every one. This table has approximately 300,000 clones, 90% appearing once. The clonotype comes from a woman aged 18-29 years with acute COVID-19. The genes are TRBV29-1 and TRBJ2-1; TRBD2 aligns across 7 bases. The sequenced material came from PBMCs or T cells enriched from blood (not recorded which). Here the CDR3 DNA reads TGCAGCGTTGATGGCGGGAGCTCCTACAATGAGCAGTTCTTC. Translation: CSVDGGSSYNEQFF.